This T cell receptor (beta chain) came from a study of beta chain features in type 1 diabetes. Expressed TCRB transcripts were sequenced because the isolated RNA had all been reverse transcribed beforehand. The protocol was immunoSEQ multiplex PCR, while the TCRdb copy is restricted to in-frame clones and leaves out a portion. The top ten clones hold around 0.02% of a sample with hundreds of thousands of clones, roughly 17% of them seen once. The length of the CDR3 is 14 residues. CDR1 SGDLS and CDR2 YYNGEE come from the germline V gene. The ends lost 0 bases at V and 5 bases at J; junction bases unmatched: 3. Study-level results: The VDJ junctions of type 1 diabetes patients carried fewer insertions and more deletions.

As concerns this clone: The target antigen is unknown. This same CDR3 is encoded by further DNA sequences in the sample.

The V call is TRBV9, the J call TRBJ2-5; 8 bases fit TRBD1. The sequence derives from a woman younger than 30 in good health. What was sequenced was naive CD4+ T cells from blood. CDR3 region: CASSVGQGRETQYF. The CDR3 DNA is TGTGCCAGCAGCGTAGGACAGGGGCGGGAGACCCAGTACTTC.